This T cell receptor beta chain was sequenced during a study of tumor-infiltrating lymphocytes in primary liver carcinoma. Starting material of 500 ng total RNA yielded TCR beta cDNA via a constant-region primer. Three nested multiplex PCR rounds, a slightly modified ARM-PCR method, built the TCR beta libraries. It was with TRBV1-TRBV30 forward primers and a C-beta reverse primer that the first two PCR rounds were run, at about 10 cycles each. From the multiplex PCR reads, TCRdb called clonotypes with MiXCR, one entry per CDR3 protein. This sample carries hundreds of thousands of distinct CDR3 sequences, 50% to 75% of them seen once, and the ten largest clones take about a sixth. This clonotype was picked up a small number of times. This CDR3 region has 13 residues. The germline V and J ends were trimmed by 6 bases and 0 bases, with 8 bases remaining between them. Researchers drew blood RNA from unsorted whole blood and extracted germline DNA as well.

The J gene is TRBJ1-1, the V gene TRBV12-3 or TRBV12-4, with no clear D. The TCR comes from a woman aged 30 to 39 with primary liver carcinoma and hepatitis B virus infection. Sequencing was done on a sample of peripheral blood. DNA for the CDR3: TGTGCCAGCAGGGGCGGGGTGAACACTGAAGCTTTCTTT. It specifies CASRGGVNTEAFF.